What follows are 29 T cell receptor beta chains derived from one specimen sequenced in a study of tumor-infiltrating lymphocytes in oesophageal squamous cell carcinoma. Each CDR3 protein is one row after TCRdb ran MiXCR on the PCR reads. The table records 15,000 to 20,000 distinct CDR3 sequences, about 40% of them present only once. Input material: normal esophageal tissue next to the tumor. These receptors all come from a male donor with esophageal squamous cell carcinoma.

This clonotype was recorded many times. V gene TRBV24-1 combines with J gene TRBJ2-6; 15 nucleotides line up with TRBD2. The V segment lost 4 bases and the J segment 5 bases; nucleotides outside the gene matches: 2. This CDR3 is built from 17 residues. Germline V gene data show CDR1 as KGHDR and CDR2 as SFDVKD. The CDR3 nucleotides are TGTGCCACCAGTGAAGGACTAGCGGGGGGGTGGGCCAACGTCCTGACTTTC. Its translation is CATSEGLAGGWANVLTF.

The chain employs TRBV7-2 and TRBJ2-5; 11 bases are shared with TRBD2. Germline-derived CDR1 and CDR2 are SGHTA and FQGNSA. V was pared by 2 bases and J by 5 bases, with 4 bases of the junction left unmatched. This CDR3 contains 15 residues. This CDR3 is CASSLLTSGKETQYF. CDR3 sequence (DNA): TGTGCCAGCAGCTTATTGACTAGCGGGAAGGAGACCCAGTACTTC. The full variable domain, in which reference TRBV7-2 and TRBJ2-5 provide the parts outside the CDR3, is GAGVSQSPSNKVTEKGKDVELRCDPISGHTALYWYRQSLGQGLEFLIYFQGNSAPDKSGLPSDRFSAERTGGSVSTLTIQRTQQEDSAVYLCASSLLTSGKETQYFGPGTRLLVL.

The chain carries TRBV11-1 and TRBJ2-5; possible D gene TRBD1, 6 bases. Germline CDR1 reads SGHAT; CDR2 reads FQDESV (reference sequence). This CDR3 spans 14 amino acids. V was cut by 1 base and J by 1 base, with 7 bases left in between. CDR3 DNA sequence: TGTGCCAGCAGCTTAGGGACAGCCCAAGAGACCCAGTACTTC. This translates into CASSLGTAQETQYF.

This chain connects TRBV6-6 to TRBJ2-5, with 7 bases matching TRBD2. Per the germline V gene, CDR1 is MNHNY and CDR2 is SVGAGI (reference sequence). Trimming took 7 bases from V and 5 from J; bases not matched to a gene: 10. This CDR3 is built from 14 residues. The CDR3 nucleotides are TGTGCCAGCACCAGGACTAGGGCCTCGGAGACCCAGTACTTC. Translated: CASTRTRASETQYF.

There are many counts of this clonotype. The chain links TRBV5-4 to TRBJ2-3, with 7 nucleotides matching TRBD2. The CDR3 has 14 residues. Germline loops: CDR1 SGHNT, CDR2 YYREEE (reference sequence). The V segment lost 0 bases and the J segment 5 bases; nucleotides outside the gene matches: 3. The CDR3 is CASSLASGGDTQYF. The CDR3 DNA reads as TGTGCCAGCAGCTTGGCCTCGGGGGGAGATACGCAGTATTTT. Together with reference TRBV5-4 and TRBJ2-3, the CDR3 gives the full variable domain: ETGVTQSPTHLIKTRGQQVTLRCSSQSGHNTVSWYQQALGQGPQFIFQYYREEENGRGNFPPRFSGLQFPNYSSELNVNALELDDSALYLCASSLASGGDTQYFGPGTRLTVL.

There are many counts of this clonotype. The rearrangement joins TRBV12-5 to TRBJ2-1, with no clear D. CDR1 and CDR2 from the germline V gene are LGHNT and FRNRAP. Trimming shortened V by 7 bases and J by 2 bases, and 6 bases separated the two germline ends. This CDR3 contains 12 residues. The CDR3 coding sequence is TGTGCTAGTGTTCGGGCCTACAATGAGCAGTTCTTC. It is translated as CASVRAYNEQFF.

This clonotype appeared a few times. The chain uses TRBV21-1 and TRBJ1-2. TRBV21-1 is a listed pseudogene. The CDR3 extends over 13 amino acids. DNA for the CDR3: TGTGCCAGCAGCAAAGCCGACGGCTATGGCTACACCTTC. This sequence encodes CASSKADGYGYTF.

Turning to this clonotype: Germline is not matched at one junction end, which may reflect a read error. The chain links TRBV7-2 to TRBJ1-6; D uncertain. Germline V gene data show CDR1 as SGHTA and CDR2 as FQGNSA. The CDR3 runs to 14 residues. The CDR3 DNA follows: TGTGCCAGCAGCCTCATAGCGGAGTCCTACGAGCAGTACTTT. This codes for CASSLIAESYEQYF.

The chain couples TRBV7-2 to TRBJ2-1; D ambiguous. V was shortened by 5 bases and J by 9 bases, with 20 bases between the two germline ends. This CDR3 is 15 amino acids long. Germline CDR1 reads SGHTA; CDR2 reads FQGNSA. In DNA form, the CDR3 reads TGTGCCAGCAGCATTAAGGGCCCTCCGGGCGTTGAGCAGTTCTTC. Its translation: CASSIKGPPGVEQFF. The full variable domain, completed using reference TRBV7-2 and TRBJ2-1, is GAGVSQSPSNKVTEKGKDVELRCDPISGHTALYWYRQSLGQGLEFLIYFQGNSAPDKSGLPSDRFSAERTGGSVSTLTIQRTQQEDSAVYLCASSIKGPPGVEQFFGPGTRLTVL.

The chain is built from TRBV7-3 and TRBJ2-4; D may correspond to TRBD1 or TRBD2 (5 bases each). Germline CDR1 SGHTA, CDR2 FQGTGA. This CDR3 comprises 16 residues. V gave up 1 base and J gave up 15 bases, with 25 bases separating them. The CDR3 sequence is CASSLMGFGATGELYF. The CDR3, as DNA: TGTGCCAGCAGCTTAATGGGGTTTGGGGCTACCGGGGAGCTGTACTTC. The full variable domain, in which reference TRBV7-3 and TRBJ2-4 provide the parts outside the CDR3, is GAGVSQTPSNKVTEKGKYVELRCDPISGHTALYWYRQSLGQGPEFLIYFQGTGAADDSGLPNDRFFAVRPEGSVSTLKIQRTERGDSAVYLCASSLMGFGATGELYFGAGTRLSVL.

The sample holds many counts of this clonotype. CDR3 amino acids: CATSGRRSNQPQHF. CDR3 bases: TGTGCCACCTCGGGGCGGAGAAGCAATCAGCCCCAGCATTTT. This rearrangement joins TRBV28 to TRBJ1-5, with a weak D call TRBD1 (5 bases). Looked up from germline, CDR1 is MDHEN and CDR2 is SYDVKM. The germline V and J ends were trimmed by 10 bases and 1 base, with 14 bases remaining between them. The length of the CDR3 is 14 residues.

In this sample, this clonotype turned up many times. At one of its ends the junction is not consistent with the germline gene, which may arise from a read error. V and J are TRBV7-7 and TRBJ2-5, with 10 bases identical to TRBD2. The CDR3 contains 15 residues. Germline CDR1 reads SSHAT; CDR2 reads FNYEAQ (reference sequence). In nucleotides, the CDR3 is TGTGCTAGCAGCCCCCGACTAGCGGGTGTGGAGACCCAGTACTTC. Translated: CASSPRLAGVETQYF.

This clonotype was detected ten times or more. V gene TRBV6-1 combines with J gene TRBJ2-3; the match to TRBD2 covers 8 bases. With V trimmed by 7 bases and J by 2 bases, 11 bases remained unmatched. The CDR3 sequence is 16 residues long. Germline CDR1 and CDR2: MNHNS and SASEGT. This CDR3 reads CASTPGGSGTTDTQYF. CDR3 bases: TGTGCCAGCACCCCCGGGGGTAGCGGGACCACAGATACGCAGTATTTT.

The sample holds one count of this clonotype. The CDR3 does not close with the conserved phenylalanine or tryptophan, likely indicating a read error. It is unclear where the CDR3 begins or ends on the DNA, so no DNA is shown, and the CDR3 is as TCRdb lists it. The rearrangement uses TRBV24-1 and TRBJ2-1. The CDR3 contains 9 residues when both ends are counted. Germline assignment: CDR1 KGHDR and CDR2 SFDVKD. This CDR3 is CPVRQKHAL.

There are many counts of this clonotype. The chain carries TRBV28 and TRBJ1-6; 10 nucleotides line up with TRBD1. The V gene end was trimmed by 7 bases and the J gene end by 9 bases; junction bases not matched to a gene: 15. This CDR3 comprises 17 residues. The germline gives CDR1 MDHEN, CDR2 SYDVKM. CDR3 DNA: TGTGCCAGCAAGGGCTCCCCAGACAGGGGGCTTAGTTCACCCCTCCACTTT. Translation: CASKGSPDRGLSSPLHF.

For this clonotype: The conserved closing phenylalanine or tryptophan is absent in this CDR3, likely reflecting a read error. No DNA is shown, since the ends of the CDR3 on it are uncertain; the CDR3 is the one TCRdb lists. The J gene is TRBJ2-7, the V gene TRBV5-1; no DNA check was done on the table's D call, TRBD2. The germline gives CDR1 SGHRS, CDR2 YFSETQ. The CDR3 comprises 10 residues, both ends counted. The CDR3 spells CASSLPARVS.

The CDR3 bases are TGCGCCAGCAGCTTAACAGTCTCCTACGAGCAGTTCTTC. Protein sequence: CASSLTVSYEQFF. This chain connects TRBV5-1 to TRBJ2-1; D unclear. Trimming removed 2 bases from V and 10 bases from J, with 13 bases in between. The CDR3 covers 13 residues. CDR1 is SGHRS, CDR2 YFSETQ, per germline.

The J gene is TRBJ2-5, the V gene TRBV7-2; the match to TRBD2 covers 7 bases. Near its end, the DNA agrees better with TRBJ2-7, so the J call may be wrong. Per germline, CDR1 SGHTA and CDR2 FQGNSA. The CDR3 is made up of 14 amino acids. CDR3 residues: CASSAAAGFYEQYF. The CDR3 DNA sequence: TGTGCCAGCAGCGCAGCAGCGGGGTTCTACGAGCAGTACTTC.

Turning to this clonotype: Since the CDR3 does not end with the conserved phenylalanine or tryptophan, this likely comes from a read error. No DNA is shown, since the ends of the CDR3 on it are uncertain; the CDR3 is the one TCRdb lists. The chain has TRBV7-3 and TRBJ1-3; no check of the table's D call, TRBD1, against the DNA was made. The CDR3 totals 9 residues, both ends included. Looked up from germline, CDR1 is SGHTA and CDR2 is FQGTGA. CDR3 region: CASSFPQGA.

This chain links TRBV7-2 with TRBJ1-1; possible D gene TRBD1, 6 bases. Trimming removed 5 bases from V and 0 bases from J, with 7 bases in between. Germline lookup yields CDR1 SGHTA and CDR2 FQGNSA. The CDR3 is 13 amino acids. CDR3 DNA sequence: TGTGCCAGCAGCCGACAGGTGAACACTGAAGCTTTCTTT. This codes for CASSRQVNTEAFF. Based on the CDR3 plus reference TRBV7-2 and TRBJ1-1, the full variable domain is GAGVSQSPSNKVTEKGKDVELRCDPISGHTALYWYRQSLGQGLEFLIYFQGNSAPDKSGLPSDRFSAERTGGSVSTLTIQRTQQEDSAVYLCASSRQVNTEAFFGQGTRLTVV.

This clonotype was observed at least ten times. This sequence joins TRBV14 and TRBJ2-2; a possible D gene is TRBD1 (6 bases). Germline-derived CDR1 and CDR2 are SGHDN and FVKESK. The CDR3 has 15 amino acids. The V and J ends lost 0 bases and 4 bases respectively, with 9 bases between them. CDR3 DNA: TGTGCCAGCAGCCAAGACCTGACAGGCACCGGGGAGCTGTTTTTT. Protein product: CASSQDLTGTGELFF. The full variable domain, rest sourced from reference TRBV14 and TRBJ2-2, is EAGVTQFPSHSVIEKGQTVTLRCDPISGHDNLYWYRRVMGKEIKFLLHFVKESKQDESGMPNNRFLAERTGGTYSTLKVQPAELEDSGVYFCASSQDLTGTGELFFGEGSRLTVL.

By frequency in the sample, this clonotype is medium-sized. This chain connects TRBV7-9 to TRBJ2-7; D call uncertain. Germline-derived CDR1 and CDR2 are SEHNR and FQNEAQ (reference sequence). The CDR3 sequence is 15 residues long. With 3 bases removed from V and 1 base from J, the gap between germline ends came to 13 bases. CDR3 loop: CASSFFGGKSYEQYF. Here the CDR3 DNA reads TGTGCCAGCAGCTTTTTCGGCGGAAAATCCTACGAGCAGTACTTC.

V is TRBV7-2 and J is TRBJ2-1; 10 bases are shared with TRBD2. TRBJ2-7 explains the end of the DNA better; the J call may be wrong. The CDR3 sequence is 17 residues long. CDR1 SGHTA and CDR2 FQGNSA come from the germline V gene. CDR3 nucleotide sequence: TGTGCCAGCAGCTTAGACGGTGCTAGCGGGAGTATAAGTGAGCAGTACTTC. The encoded protein is CASSLDGASGSISEQYF.

The chain couples TRBV6-2 or TRBV6-3 to TRBJ2-2; 9 bases match TRBD1. This CDR3 contains 19 residues. With V trimmed by 0 bases and J by 3 bases, 11 bases remained unmatched. Germline assignment: CDR1 MNHEY and CDR2 SVGEGT. This CDR3 reads CASSYSGRMGQGDTGELFF. CDR3 bases: TGTGCCAGCAGTTACTCGGGGCGTATGGGACAGGGTGACACCGGGGAGCTGTTTTTT.

This clonotype appeared many times. This chain connects TRBV28 to TRBJ2-7, with 7 bases fitting TRBD2. V was pared by 3 bases and J by 4 bases, with 9 bases of the junction left unmatched. The V gene's germline CDR1 is MDHEN and CDR2 SYDVKM. This CDR3 comprises 15 residues. In DNA form, the CDR3 reads TGTGCCAGCAGTTTGTATGCGGGAGCCCGATACGAGCAGTACTTC. This codes for CASSLYAGARYEQYF.

Many counts were recorded for this clonotype. The CDR3: CASSYKTGSGRASDTQYF. CDR3 DNA: TGTGCCAGCAGCTACAAAACGGGTAGCGGGAGGGCGTCAGATACGCAGTATTTT. J is TRBJ2-3 and V is TRBV7-9; TRBD2 matches at 11 bases. CDR1 and CDR2 (germline): SEHNR, FQNEAQ (reference sequence). The CDR3 covers 18 residues. Losses at the gene ends were 4 bases for V and 4 bases for J; bases not matched to a gene: 13.

V gene TRBV7-9 combines with J gene TRBJ2-4; D not certain. The better agreement between TRBJ2-1 and the DNA end casts doubt on the J call. The CDR3 sequence is 13 residues long. Germline assignment: CDR1 SEHNR and CDR2 FQNEAQ (reference sequence). As DNA, the CDR3 is TGTGCCAGCACCGAACCCCATTACAATGAGCAGTTCTTC. This gives the protein CASTEPHYNEQFF.

The chain carries TRBV6-6 and TRBJ2-1; D is unresolved. Trimming shortened V by 7 bases and J by 0 bases, and 13 bases separated the two germline ends. This CDR3 region has 15 residues. Germline CDR1 and CDR2: MNHNY and SVGAGI (reference sequence). The DNA for the CDR3 is TGTGCCAGCACTTCCCTCGCAGGCTCCTACAATGAGCAGTTCTTC. This encodes CASTSLAGSYNEQFF.

With regard to this clonotype: The conserved phenylalanine or tryptophan normally closing the CDR3 is absent here, so this likely arose from a read error. No DNA is shown, since the ends of the CDR3 on it are uncertain; the CDR3 is the one TCRdb lists. The chain is built from TRBV7-8 and TRBJ2-4; the table's D call of TRBD1 was not tested on the DNA. Ends included, the CDR3 has 17 residues. Germline values: CDR1 SGHVS, CDR2 FQNEAQ. CDR3 residues: CASSLRRDNVYEQYFGN.